The 27 T cell receptor beta chains reported below all come from one sample, sequenced in a study of beta chain features in type 1 diabetes. Every isolated RNA sample was fully reverse transcribed, so sequencing captured expressed TCRB transcripts. Using immunoSEQ multiplex PCR, the repertoire was profiled, and TCRdb retains in-frame clones only, with some absent. Among about 150,000 clones listed, roughly 53% were seen once. Sequenced input: Tregs from blood. The receptors were gathered from a man between 18 and 35 years old in good health.

In its sample, this clone was seen a few times. The chain couples TRBV29-1 to TRBJ2-7, with 11 bases that match TRBD1. Germline values: CDR1 SQVTM, CDR2 ANQGSEA. The V and J ends lost 2 bases and 4 bases, in that order; junction bases with no gene match: 7. This CDR3 is 15 amino acids long. CDR3 nucleotide sequence: TGCAGCGTTGAATCGCTTGGACAGGGGGCATACGAGCAGTACTTC. Its translation is CSVESLGQGAYEQYF.

The J gene is TRBJ2-1, the V gene TRBV28; 9 bases map to TRBD2. The CDR3 totals 15 residues. The V gene end was trimmed by 7 bases and the J gene end by 7 bases; junction bases not matched to a gene: 11. Looked up from germline, CDR1 is MDHEN and CDR2 is SYDVKM. CDR3 residues: CASKTGLSGGNEQFF. For the CDR3, the DNA is TGTGCCAGCAAGACGGGACTAAGCGGGGGGAATGAGCAGTTCTTC.

The chain uses TRBV5-6 and TRBJ2-3, with D hard to call. CDR1 SGHDT and CDR2 YYEEEE come from the germline V gene. CDR3 length: 15 amino acids. V lost 0 bases to trimming and J lost 3 bases, with 11 bases between them. In DNA form, the CDR3 reads TGTGCCAGCAGCTTGGGAGGCCGTTTGACAGATACGCAGTATTTT. Translated: CASSLGGRLTDTQYF.

The chain combines TRBV7-2 with TRBJ2-7; 8 bases map to TRBD1. The CDR3 length is 16 residues. V lost 4 bases, J lost 0 bases, and 8 bases stayed unmatched. Germline lookup yields CDR1 SGHTA and CDR2 FQGNSA. DNA for the CDR3: TGTGCCAGCAGCTCTACAGGGGGTCGGAGCTCCTACGAGCAGTACTTC. Translation: CASSSTGGRSSYEQYF.

This clone has a handful of counts. The chain joins TRBV29-1 to TRBJ1-1, with TRBD1 matching over 7 bases. V gave up 4 bases and J gave up 5 bases; unmatched junction bases: 7. Germline assignment: CDR1 SQVTM and CDR2 ANQGSEA. The CDR3 length is 13 residues. CDR3 DNA: TGCAGCGTTGTTGAGGGGGCCGGAACTGAAGCTTTCTTT. Protein product: CSVVEGAGTEAFF.

A single count supports this clone. The chain links TRBV4-1 to TRBJ2-4, with a possible D match to TRBD2 (6 bases). Trimming pared 1 base from V and 0 bases from J, leaving 22 bases between. The germline CDR1 and CDR2 sequences are MGHRA and YSYEKL. This CDR3 spans 20 amino acids. CDR3 DNA sequence: TGCGCCAGCAGCCAAGTCTCCCCAGGACTACACTCTACAGCCAAAAACATTCAGTACTTC. Its translation: CASSQVSPGLHSTAKNIQYF.

The chain is built from TRBV5-4 and TRBJ1-1, with 11 bases fitting TRBD1. The CDR3 runs to 16 residues. Germline lookup yields CDR1 SGHNT and CDR2 YYREEE (reference sequence). V was clipped by 3 bases and J by 0 bases; unmatched bases: 4. CDR3 DNA: TGTGCCAGCAGCTGGGACAGGGGGACTATGAACACTGAAGCTTTCTTT. This sequence encodes CASSWDRGTMNTEAFF.

In its sample, this clone was seen once. The rearrangement links TRBV18 to TRBJ1-6; D may be TRBD1 (6 bases). The V gene's germline CDR1 is KGHSH and CDR2 LQKENI. The CDR3 runs to 19 residues. Trimming cost V 2 bases and J 3 bases, with 20 bases left between them. CDR3 nucleotides: TGTGCCAGCTCACCATTTGGTTGGACAGACACCGACTATAATTCACCCCTCCACTTT. Protein sequence: CASSPFGWTDTDYNSPLHF. The entire variable domain, with the rest obtained from reference TRBV18 and TRBJ1-6, is as follows: NAGVMQNPRHLVRRRGQEARLRCSPMKGHSHVYWYRQLPEEGLKFMVYLQKENIIDESGMPKERFSAEFPKEGPSILRIQQVVRGDSAAYFCASSPFGWTDTDYNSPLHFGNGTRLTVT.

This clone turned up a few times. CDR3 sequence reads: CASSLGLAGTGELFF. The DNA for the CDR3 is TGTGCCAGCAGCTTAGGACTAGCGGGTACCGGGGAGCTGTTTTTT. The V and J genes are TRBV7-8 and TRBJ2-2; 10 bases map to TRBD2. J gave up 5 bases and V 1 base, and 1 base lay outside the gene matches. Germline lookup yields CDR1 SGHVS and CDR2 FQNEAQ. The CDR3 has 15 residues. The full variable domain, its missing parts supplied by reference TRBV7-8 and TRBJ2-2, is GAGVSQSPRYKVAKRGQDVALRCDPISGHVSLFWYQQALGQGPEFLTYFQNEAQLDKSGLPSDRFFAERPEGSVSTLKIQRTQQEDSAVYLCASSLGLAGTGELFFGEGSRLTVL.

The table lists this clone with a count of one. The chain carries TRBV5-1 and TRBJ2-7; a weak D match, TRBD2 (5 bases). Trimming took off 3 bases at V and 0 bases at J, with 10 bases between the two ends. Germline V lookup: CDR1 SGHRS, CDR2 YFSETQ. The CDR3 loop spans 14 amino acids. The CDR3 is CASSWAGSSYEQYF. CDR3 nucleotides: TGCGCCAGCAGCTGGGCGGGTAGCTCCTACGAGCAGTACTTC.

This chain links TRBV18 with TRBJ2-1, with 10 bases fitting TRBD2. V dropped 7 bases and J dropped 4; count of bases not matched to a gene: 7. From germline, CDR1 is KGHSH and CDR2 LQKENI. The CDR3 covers 15 residues. The CDR3 region has the DNA TGTGCCAGCTGCCCAGCGGGGGGGTTATACAATGAGCAGTTCTTC. As protein: CASCPAGGLYNEQFF.

The CDR3 reads CSVEGQGNEQFF. CDR3 bases: TGCAGCGTTGAAGGGCAGGGCAATGAGCAGTTCTTC. V is TRBV29-1 and J is TRBJ2-1, with D possibly being TRBD1 (5 bases). The V gene lost 1 base and the J gene lost 6 bases, with 7 bases spanning the gap. Germline V gene sequence: CDR1 SQVTM, CDR2 ANQGSEA. This CDR3 spans 12 amino acids.

This chain uses TRBV5-1 with TRBJ2-5; 10 nucleotides line up with TRBD1. The J call is doubtful: the DNA matches TRBJ2-7 better. The germline V gene encodes CDR1 SGHRS and CDR2 YFSETQ. The length of the CDR3 is 17 residues. CDR3: CASSFAYPGQGSYEQYF. The CDR3 DNA follows: TGCGCCAGCAGCTTTGCCTACCCGGGACAGGGGTCCTACGAGCAGTACTTC.

The chain employs TRBV6-5 and TRBJ1-1; D is possibly TRBD1 (5 bases). Per the germline V gene, CDR1 is MNHEY and CDR2 is SVGAGI. Trimming pared 0 bases from V and 11 bases from J, leaving 22 bases between. The CDR3 is made up of 16 amino acids. The CDR3 region is CASSYSSGLRDGKAFF. In DNA form, the CDR3 reads TGTGCCAGCAGTTACTCCAGCGGGCTCCGGGACGGAAAGGCTTTCTTT.

This chain links TRBV5-8 with TRBJ2-2; D is perhaps TRBD2 (5 bases). The CDR3 sequence is 15 residues long. Trimming left V 1 base short and J 5 bases short, with 12 bases between. CDR1 SGHTS and CDR2 YDEGEE come from the germline V gene. CDR3 sequence reads: CASSLWSRGTGELFF. The CDR3 nucleotides are TGTGCCAGCAGCTTGTGGTCGAGAGGGACCGGGGAGCTGTTTTTT.

The genes are TRBV4-1 and TRBJ2-1; TRBD2 matches at 12 bases. CDR1 and CDR2 (germline): MGHRA, YSYEKL. The V segment lost 4 bases and the J segment 5 bases; nucleotides outside the gene matches: 3. The CDR3 consists of 15 residues. For the CDR3, the DNA is TGCGCCAGCAGCCCGACTAGCGGGAGACACAATGAGCAGTTCTTC. Translating gives CASSPTSGRHNEQFF.

This chain uses TRBV7-2 with TRBJ1-2, with D perhaps matching TRBD1 (5 bases). The CDR3 extends over 13 amino acids. V dropped 2 bases and J dropped 8 bases, with 12 bases sitting between them. The germline V gene encodes CDR1 SGHTA and CDR2 FQGNSA. CDR3 nucleotide sequence: TGTGCCAGCAGCTTAAGGGGCCCGGTAGGCTACACCTTC. Translated, it gives CASSLRGPVGYTF.

The chain combines TRBV6-1 with TRBJ2-7; 7 positions match TRBD1. The CDR3 has 13 amino acids. The V and J ends lost 5 bases and 2 bases, in that order; junction bases with no gene match: 3. Germline V gene data show CDR1 as MNHNS and CDR2 as SASEGT. DNA for the CDR3: TGTGCCAGCAGTCGGGACAGAACCTACGAGCAGTACTTC. It specifies CASSRDRTYEQYF.

Here the CDR3 DNA reads TGTGCCAGCAGCCCTTCGGGATCCTACAATGAGCAGTTCTTC. It specifies CASSPSGSYNEQFF. The gene calls are TRBV11-3 and TRBJ2-1; TRBD2 might be the D (5 bases). V was cut by 5 bases and J by 1 base, with 9 bases left in between. The CDR3 extends over 14 amino acids. CDR1 and CDR2 (germline): SGHNT, YENEEA.

This rearrangement joins TRBV29-1 to TRBJ1-1; D uncertain. Between the trimmed V and J ends, which lost 3 bases and 5 bases, there was a span of 16 bases. The germline CDR1 and CDR2 sequences are SQVTM and ANQGSEA. The CDR3 is 14 amino acids. The CDR3 DNA reads TGCAGCGTTGAGGTCTATGGCCGAGGGACTGAAGCTTTCTTT. Translating gives CSVEVYGRGTEAFF.

This clone was observed a handful of times. The J gene is TRBJ2-1, the V gene TRBV5-1; TRBD1 matches 9 bases. CDR1 is SGHRS, CDR2 YFSETQ, per germline. After removal of 1 base from V and 2 bases from J, the junction contained 1 base not matched to a gene. The CDR3 has 15 amino acids. This CDR3 reads CASSLTGGTYNEQFF. Here the CDR3 DNA reads TGCGCCAGCAGCTTGACAGGGGGCACCTACAATGAGCAGTTCTTC.

The chain has TRBV5-1 and TRBJ2-7, with 8 positions matching TRBD1. Trimming removed 5 bases from V and 3 bases from J; junction bases left unmatched: 7. The CDR3 contains 14 residues. Germline CDR1 and CDR2: SGHRS and YFSETQ. The CDR3 DNA follows: TGCGCCAGCAGTACAGGACAGGGAGGCTACGAGCAGTACTTC. Its translation: CASSTGQGGYEQYF. The complete variable domain, with remaining parts taken from reference TRBV5-1 and TRBJ2-7, reads KAGVTQTPRYLIKTRGQQVTLSCSPISGHRSVSWYQQTPGQGLQFLFEYFSETQRNKGNFPGRFSGRQFSNSRSEMNVSTLELGDSALYLCASSTGQGGYEQYFGPGTRLTVT.

This clone has a handful of counts. This rearrangement joins TRBV4-2 to TRBJ2-5, with 9 positions matching TRBD2. Unmatched junction bases numbered 8, after V lost 1 base and J lost 5 bases. In germline, CDR1 is LGHNA, CDR2 YNFKEQ. The CDR3 loop spans 16 amino acids. The CDR3 loop is CASSQVAGVSWETQYF. The CDR3 bases are TGTGCCAGCAGCCAAGTAGCGGGAGTTAGTTGGGAGACCCAGTACTTC.

The chain is built from TRBV6-5 and TRBJ2-2; 7 bases fit TRBD1. CDR3 length: 15 residues. After removal of 3 bases from V and 6 bases from J, the junction contained 7 bases not matched to a gene. From germline, CDR1 is MNHEY and CDR2 SVGAGI. CDR3 sequence: CASSYSNRGAGELFF. The CDR3, as DNA: TGTGCCAGCAGTTATTCAAACAGGGGAGCCGGGGAGCTGTTTTTT.

This clone has more than one count but fewer than ten. This rearrangement joins TRBV7-9 to TRBJ1-3; TRBD1 matches at 7 bases. This CDR3 spans 15 amino acids. J lost 1 base, V lost 4 bases, and 4 bases had no gene match. In germline, CDR1 is SEHNR, CDR2 FQNEAQ (reference sequence). This CDR3 is CASSSQGMSGNTIYF. The CDR3 DNA reads as TGTGCCAGCAGCTCACAGGGGATGTCTGGAAACACCATATATTTT.

CDR3 sequence (DNA): TGTGCCAGCAGCTCCGGGCCTGGGAGAACTGAAGCTTTCTTT. Translation: CASSSGPGRTEAFF. V is TRBV7-8 and J is TRBJ1-1; D not resolved. Germline CDR1 is SGHVS and CDR2 is FQNEAQ. V lost 4 bases and J lost 5, with 14 bases in between. The CDR3 extends over 14 amino acids.

The chain links TRBV9 to TRBJ1-5; 7 bases match TRBD1. The CDR3 extends over 15 amino acids. Trimming cost V 0 bases and J 7 bases; bases outside gene matches: 7. Germline V gene sequence: CDR1 SGDLS, CDR2 YYNGEE. The CDR3 nucleotides read TGTGCCAGCAGCGTAGGGACAGGAGAGGGCCAGCCCCAGCATTTT. Encoded protein: CASSVGTGEGQPQHF.